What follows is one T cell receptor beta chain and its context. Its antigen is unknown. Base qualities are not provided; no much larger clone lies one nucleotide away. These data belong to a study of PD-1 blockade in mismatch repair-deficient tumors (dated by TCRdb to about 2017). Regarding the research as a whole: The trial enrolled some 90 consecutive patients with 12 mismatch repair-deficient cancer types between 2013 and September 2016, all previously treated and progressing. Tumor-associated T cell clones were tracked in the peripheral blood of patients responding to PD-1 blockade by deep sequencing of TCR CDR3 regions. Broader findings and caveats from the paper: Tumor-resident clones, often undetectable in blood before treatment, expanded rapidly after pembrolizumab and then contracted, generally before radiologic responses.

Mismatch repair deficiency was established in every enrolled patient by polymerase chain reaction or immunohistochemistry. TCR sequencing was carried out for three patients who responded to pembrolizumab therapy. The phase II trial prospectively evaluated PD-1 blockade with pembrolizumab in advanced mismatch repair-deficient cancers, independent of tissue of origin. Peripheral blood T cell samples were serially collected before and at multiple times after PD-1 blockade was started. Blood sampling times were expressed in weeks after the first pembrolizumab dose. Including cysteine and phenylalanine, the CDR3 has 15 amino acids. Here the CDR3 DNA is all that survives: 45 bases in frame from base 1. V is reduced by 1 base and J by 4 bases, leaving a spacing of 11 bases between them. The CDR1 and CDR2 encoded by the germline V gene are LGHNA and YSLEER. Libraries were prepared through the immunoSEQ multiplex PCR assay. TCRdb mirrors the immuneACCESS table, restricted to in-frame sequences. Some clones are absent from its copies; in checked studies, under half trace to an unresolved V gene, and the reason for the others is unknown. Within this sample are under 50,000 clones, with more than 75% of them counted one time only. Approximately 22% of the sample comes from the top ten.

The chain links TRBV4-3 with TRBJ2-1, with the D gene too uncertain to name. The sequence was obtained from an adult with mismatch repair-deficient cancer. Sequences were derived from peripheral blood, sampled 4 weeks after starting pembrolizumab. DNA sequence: TGCGCCAGCAGCCAAGGGCCCCGGATTTACAATGAGCAGTTCTTC. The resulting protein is CASSQGPRIYNEQFF.